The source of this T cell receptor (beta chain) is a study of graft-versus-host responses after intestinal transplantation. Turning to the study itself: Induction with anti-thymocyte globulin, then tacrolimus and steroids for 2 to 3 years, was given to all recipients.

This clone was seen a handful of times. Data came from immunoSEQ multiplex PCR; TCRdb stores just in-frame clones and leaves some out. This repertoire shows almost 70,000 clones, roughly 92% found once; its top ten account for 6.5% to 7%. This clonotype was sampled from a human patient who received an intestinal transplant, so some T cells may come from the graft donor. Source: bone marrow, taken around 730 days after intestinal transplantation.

The CDR3 region has the DNA TGCGCCAGCACCTCAAGAGGCGGGAGCACTGAAGCTTTCTTT. Protein product: CASTSRGGSTEAFF. The rearrangement joins TRBV5-1 to TRBJ1-1; D remains ambiguous. Looked up from germline, CDR1 is SGHRS and CDR2 is YFSETQ. The V end lost 6 bases, the J end lost 4 bases, and 16 bases lay between the germline ends. CDR3 length equals 14 residues.